This TCR beta chain was found in a study of blood T cells in healthy people across ages. With a J-beta primer mix and a sample-barcoded 5' primer, a second PCR ran roughly 6 to 11 cycles. In TCRdb, the 5' RACE reads were re-called with MiXCR into one record per CDR3 protein. The sample gives roughly 800,000 distinct CDR3 sequences, around 36% of which show up once; approximately 13% is in the top ten. The CDR3 loop spans 15 amino acids. The V gene end was trimmed by 7 bases and the J gene end by 6 bases; junction bases not matched to a gene: 7. CDR1 is SNHLY, CDR2 FYNNEI, per germline. This chain links TRBV2 with TRBJ2-3, with TRBD2 matching over 13 bases. This receptor was identified in a man aged 18 to 29 in good health. What was sequenced was blood. CDR3 loop: CASTGGLAGVDTQYF. DNA for the CDR3: TGTGCCAGCACCGGCGGACTAGCGGGGGTCGATACGCAGTATTTT.